Shown below are 4 T cell receptor beta chains from a single sample sequenced in a study of blood T cell repertoires in COVID-19. The assay was immunoSEQ multiplex PCR, and TCRdb's table has in-frame clones only and misses some. The repertoire holds about 200,000 clones, around 82% seen once, with 4.5% to 7% in the top ten. The sequenced sample was peripheral blood. These receptors were obtained from a woman in her seventies with acute or convalescent COVID-19.

V and J are TRBV6-5 and TRBJ2-5; 8 bases agree with TRBD2. This CDR3 has 13 residues. CDR1 MNHEY and CDR2 SVGAGI come from the germline V gene. Unmatched junction bases numbered 3, after V lost 4 bases and J lost 5 bases. The CDR3 DNA reads as TGTGCCAGCAGTTTTTCGGGAGGGGAGACCCAGTACTTC. Translated: CASSFSGGETQYF.

The rearrangement joins TRBV27 to TRBJ2-5, with 7 bases aligning to TRBD2. Germline-derived CDR1 and CDR2 are MNHEY and SMNVEV (reference sequence). The ends lost 7 bases at V and 4 bases at J; junction bases unmatched: 6. The CDR3 totals 13 residues. The CDR3 is CASTSGGGETQYF. The CDR3 nucleotides read TGTGCCAGCACCTCGGGAGGCGGAGAGACCCAGTACTTC.

The gene calls are TRBV9 and TRBJ2-3; TRBD2 aligns across 11 bases. This CDR3 spans 16 amino acids. V was clipped by 3 bases and J by 0 bases; unmatched bases: 3. CDR1 is SGDLS, CDR2 YYNGEE, per germline. CDR3 residues: CASSATSGISTDTQYF. The CDR3, as DNA: TGTGCCAGCAGCGCGACTAGCGGGATTAGCACAGATACGCAGTATTTT. Complete variable domain (other parts from reference TRBV9 and TRBJ2-3): DSGVTQTPKHLITATGQRVTLRCSPRSGDLSVYWYQQSLDQGLQFLIQYYNGEERAKGNILERFSAQQFPDLHSELNLSSLELGDSALYFCASSATSGISTDTQYFGPGTRLTVL.

This chain links TRBV3-1 (or the pseudogene TRBV3-2) with TRBJ1-1; 12 bases match TRBD1. CDR1 and CDR2 (germline): LGHDT, YNNKEL (reference sequence). V shed 0 bases, J shed 5 bases, and the junction held 7 bases outside the gene matches. There are 17 residues in the CDR3. CDR3 sequence: CASSQEGTGGKGTEAFF. CDR3 nucleotides: TGTGCCAGCAGCCAAGAGGGGACAGGGGGCAAAGGGACTGAAGCTTTCTTT.